This section outlines one T cell receptor beta chain sequence together with its context. The data derive from a study of blood T cell repertoires in COVID-19. The wider study: COVID-19 samples collected from the United States, Italy and Spain covered acute and convalescent phases.

Authors' analysis steps: How many nucleated cells were present was estimated from reference gene primer amplification. TCRdb's copy holds only in-frame clones and misses some; the assay was immunoSEQ multiplex PCR. The V and J calls and clone size were taken over from that table, and D and trimming were inferred from the DNA. This table has about 170,000 clones, approximately 84% appearing once. Germline CDR1 reads MDHEN; CDR2 reads SYDVKM. Deletions cut 5 bases from V and 5 bases from J, with 16 bases between. The CDR3 length is 15 residues. Sequencing input: peripheral blood. This rearrangement joins TRBV28 to TRBJ1-5; possibly TRBD1 for D (6 bases). This receptor was taken from a woman aged 80 or over with COVID-19, enrolled during active disease. This CDR3 reads CASSPSARGHQPQHF. The CDR3 DNA follows: TGTGCCAGCAGTCCTTCCGCCAGGGGACATCAGCCCCAGCATTTT.